These 25 T cell receptor beta chains were all obtained from the same sample, sequenced in a study of T cell repertoires in ileal Crohn's disease. TCRdb's table, derived via immunoSEQ multiplex PCR, lists solely in-frame clones and lacks some. The sample consists of about 11,000 clones, about 80% of them appearing once. Time point reported: neoterminal ileum biopsy at postoperative endoscopy, about 6 months after surgery. Sequencing was carried out using ileal tissue. These receptors all stem from an adult with Crohn's disease.

V gene TRBV9 combines with J gene TRBJ2-5, with D possibly being TRBD1 (7 bases). The germline CDR1 and CDR2 sequences are SGDLS and YYNGEE. Trimming cost V 6 bases and J 5 bases, with 20 bases left between them. This CDR3 region has 15 residues. Written as DNA, the CDR3 is TGTGCCAGCACCCCCTTCGGAGGGGGCGAGGAGACCCAGTACTTC. The encoded protein is CASTPFGGGEETQYF.

The chain is built from TRBV6-4 and TRBJ1-6, with D hard to call. This CDR3 is built from 13 residues. Germline V gene data show CDR1 as MRHNA and CDR2 as SNTAGT. V shed 4 bases and J shed 7 bases, with 8 bases lying between them. CDR3 DNA sequence: TGTGCCAGCAGTGTGGAGGAGAATTCACCCCTCCACTTT. Protein sequence: CASSVEENSPLHF.

The rearrangement joins TRBV29-1 to TRBJ1-5; a weak D match, TRBD1 (6 bases). Trimming shortened V by 6 bases and J by 1 base, and 16 bases separated the two germline ends. This CDR3 has 15 amino acids. Germline CDR1 SQVTM, CDR2 ANQGSEA. Here the CDR3 reads CSVTEPTGSNQPQHF. As DNA, the CDR3 is TGCAGCGTGACCGAACCGACAGGAAGCAATCAGCCCCAGCATTTT.

The chain employs TRBV27 and TRBJ2-5, with no clear D. Germline CDR1 reads MNHEY; CDR2 reads SMNVEV (reference sequence). V dropped 8 bases and J dropped 4 bases, with 8 bases sitting between them. The CDR3 is 11 amino acids. CDR3 residues: CASGRRETQYF. Here the CDR3 DNA reads TGTGCCAGCGGTCGTAGAGAGACCCAGTACTTC.

CDR3 sequence reads: CASSMTGMYLATNEKLFF. Written as DNA, the CDR3 is TGTGCCAGTAGTATGACAGGGATGTATCTTGCAACTAATGAAAAACTGTTTTTT. V is TRBV19 and J is TRBJ1-4; 7 bases match TRBD1. V gave up 3 bases and J gave up 0 bases; unmatched junction bases: 10. Germline CDR1 LNHDA, CDR2 SQIVND (reference sequence). The CDR3 contains 18 residues. Complete variable domain (other parts from reference TRBV19 and TRBJ1-4): DGGITQSPKYLFRKEGQNVTLSCEQNLNHDAMYWYRQDPGQGLRLIYYSQIVNDFQKGDIAEGYSVSREKKESFPLTVTSAQKNPTAFYLCASSMTGMYLATNEKLFFGSGTQLSVL.

This sequence joins TRBV5-6 and TRBJ2-3; 8 bases agree with TRBD1. Germline values: CDR1 SGHDT, CDR2 YYEEEE. The CDR3 consists of 16 residues. With V trimmed by 4 bases and J by 3 bases, 10 bases remained unmatched. In nucleotides, the CDR3 is TGTGCCAGCAGCGCGATAGGACAGGGAATTACAGATACGCAGTATTTT. It translates to CASSAIGQGITDTQYF.

The count of this clone is one. The chain links TRBV6-6 to TRBJ1-2; D unclear. The CDR3 sequence is 15 residues long. Germline-derived CDR1 and CDR2 are MNHNY and SVGAGI (reference sequence). V shed 4 bases and J shed 1 base, with 13 bases lying between them. The CDR3 DNA sequence: TGTGCCAGCAGTTCATACAGCTCACTTAACTATGGCTACACCTTC. The encoded protein is CASSSYSSLNYGYTF.

The chain is built from TRBV28 and TRBJ1-1; TRBD1 aligns across 7 bases. This CDR3 spans 13 amino acids. Germline V gives CDR1 MDHEN, CDR2 SYDVKM. J gave up 1 base and V 7 bases, and 3 bases lay outside the gene matches. Written as DNA, the CDR3 is TGTGCCAGCATTACAGGGGCGAACACTGAAGCTTTCTTT. Translated: CASITGANTEAFF.

The chain employs TRBV29-1 and TRBJ2-5; 10 bases are shared with TRBD1. Germline V lookup: CDR1 SQVTM, CDR2 ANQGSEA. The V gene end was trimmed by 6 bases and the J gene end by 5 bases; junction bases not matched to a gene: 6. The CDR3 sequence is 13 residues long. The CDR3 region is CSVRQGAGETQYF. The CDR3 region has the DNA TGCAGCGTCAGACAGGGGGCGGGGGAGACCCAGTACTTC.

The chain is built from TRBV6-1 and TRBJ1-6, with 7 bases identical to TRBD1. Germline V gene sequence: CDR1 MNHNS, CDR2 SASEGT. This CDR3 contains 17 residues. Trimming cost V 6 bases and J 8 bases; bases outside gene matches: 16. CDR3 amino acids: CASSEQGTGISYSPLHF. The CDR3 DNA is TGTGCCAGCAGCGAACAGGGGACGGGGATATCGTATTCACCCCTCCACTTT.

The table lists this clone with a few counts. The chain links TRBV11-2 to TRBJ1-5, with D hard to call. Trimming removed 1 base at V and 5 bases at J, with 9 bases between. The CDR3 is 14 amino acids. Germline CDR1 is SGHAT and CDR2 is FQNNGV. CDR3 sequence (DNA): TGTGCCAGCAGCTTAGGTACCGTAGATCAGCCCCAGCATTTT. Its protein product is CASSLGTVDQPQHF. Complete variable domain (other parts from reference TRBV11-2 and TRBJ1-5): EAGVAQSPRYKIIEKRQSVAFWCNPISGHATLYWYQQILGQGPKLLIQFQNNGVVDDSQLPKDRFSAERLKGVDSTLKIQPAKLEDSAVYLCASSLGTVDQPQHFGDGTRLSIL.

This chain links TRBV7-2 with TRBJ2-3; possibly TRBD2 for D (5 bases). The V gene lost 5 bases and the J gene lost 3 bases, with 9 bases spanning the gap. Germline V CDR1 and CDR2: SGHTA, FQGNSA. This CDR3 region has 13 residues. Here the CDR3 DNA reads TGTGCCAGCAGCCCCCGGGGTACAGATACGCAGTATTTT. The encoded protein is CASSPRGTDTQYF.

This chain links TRBV6-6 with TRBJ1-1; possibly TRBD1 for D (5 bases). The CDR3 is made up of 16 amino acids. Trimming removed 10 bases from V and 1 base from J, with 22 bases in between. Germline V gene lookup returns CDR1 MNHNY and CDR2 SVGAGI (reference sequence). The chain's CDR3 is CATLLIPTEPNTEAFF. In DNA, the CDR3 is TGTGCCACCCTCCTAATTCCGACAGAACCGAACACTGAAGCTTTCTTT.

The rearrangement links TRBV6-1 to TRBJ2-2, with 10 nucleotides matching TRBD1. CDR1 is MNHNS and CDR2 is SASEGT in the germline V gene. There are 16 residues in the CDR3. Losses at the gene ends were 3 bases for V and 4 bases for J; bases not matched to a gene: 5. CDR3 amino acids: CASSEDRGFGTGELFF. The CDR3 bases are TGTGCCAGCAGTGAGGACAGGGGGTTCGGCACCGGGGAGCTGTTTTTT.

This clone appeared once. V usage is TRBV6-4 and J usage is TRBJ2-1; 8 bases line up with TRBD2. V shed 3 bases and J 5 bases; nucleotides not matched to a gene: 6. This CDR3 contains 15 residues. From germline, CDR1 is MRHNA and CDR2 SNTAGT. The CDR3 sequence is CASSEGAGGNNEQFF. The CDR3 DNA follows: TGTGCCAGCAGTGAAGGGGCGGGGGGCAACAATGAGCAGTTCTTC.

This clone appeared a single time. The chain carries TRBV9 and TRBJ1-4; 8 nucleotides align to TRBD1. The germline V gene has CDR1 SGDLS and CDR2 YYNGEE. The J segment lost 5 bases and the V segment lost 3 bases, leaving 6 bases of the junction unmatched. The CDR3 contains 15 residues. CDR3 DNA sequence: TGTGCCAGCAGCGCTGTGACAGGGGCAAATGAAAAACTGTTTTTT. Protein product: CASSAVTGANEKLFF.

This clone was counted between two and nine times. The chain's CDR3 is CASSARMGQGADTQYF. The CDR3 DNA reads as TGTGCCAGCAGCGCGAGGATGGGACAGGGAGCAGATACGCAGTATTTT. This chain links TRBV9 with TRBJ2-3; TRBD1 agrees at 9 bases. Looked up from germline, CDR1 is SGDLS and CDR2 is YYNGEE. The CDR3 has 16 amino acids. J gave up 4 bases and V 3 bases, and 9 bases lay outside the gene matches.

This chain connects TRBV9 to TRBJ1-3; TRBD1 might be the D (5 bases). The CDR3 totals 15 residues. The V end was cut by 4 bases, the J end by 4 bases, with 15 bases between. Germline assignment: CDR1 SGDLS and CDR2 YYNGEE. As DNA, the CDR3 is TGTGCCAGCAGCCCCCAGGGAGGGTTGGGAAACACCATATATTTT. It translates to CASSPQGGLGNTIYF. Full variable domain (rest looked up from reference TRBV9 and TRBJ1-3): DSGVTQTPKHLITATGQRVTLRCSPRSGDLSVYWYQQSLDQGLQFLIQYYNGEERAKGNILERFSAQQFPDLHSELNLSSLELGDSALYFCASSPQGGLGNTIYFGEGSWLTVV.

This clone showed up just a few times. The rearrangement joins TRBV10-3 to TRBJ2-7; perhaps TRBD1 as D (5 bases). The V and J ends lost 0 bases and 4 bases respectively, with 10 bases between them. The CDR3 loop spans 14 amino acids. Germline V CDR1 and CDR2: ENHRY, SYGVKD. CDR3 DNA: TGTGCCATCAGTGAGTCTCCAGGGTGGTACGAGCAGTACTTC. Its translation: CAISESPGWYEQYF.

There are a few counts of this clone. The chain joins TRBV7-9 to TRBJ2-7; TRBD2 is a possible D gene (6 bases). V lost 4 bases and J 3 bases, leaving 16 bases between the germline ends. There are 15 residues in the CDR3. Germline loops: CDR1 SEHNR, CDR2 FQNEAQ (reference sequence). DNA of the CDR3: TGTGCCAGCAGCTCCCACAGGACTATGAACTACGAGCAGTACTTC. Its protein is CASSSHRTMNYEQYF.

This clone showed up just a few times. The chain carries TRBV28 and TRBJ2-7; 7 positions match TRBD1. V lost 4 bases and J lost 3; bases outside the gene matches: 3. Germline assignment: CDR1 MDHEN and CDR2 SYDVKM. The length of the CDR3 is 13 residues. The CDR3 DNA sequence: TGTGCCAGCAGTTGGGACAGCTTCTACGAGCAGTACTTC. Its translation is CASSWDSFYEQYF.

The J gene is TRBJ2-3, the V gene TRBV7-2; 8 nucleotides line up with TRBD2. CDR3 length: 17 amino acids. From germline, CDR1 is SGHTA and CDR2 FQGNSA. Trimming took 5 bases from V and 3 from J; bases not matched to a gene: 13. The CDR3 is CASSPGRGGGPTDTQYF. DNA for the CDR3: TGTGCCAGCAGCCCGGGTCGGGGCGGGGGGCCGACAGATACGCAGTATTTT.

This chain links TRBV15 with TRBJ2-5; 9 bases align to TRBD1. J was trimmed by 5 bases and V by 5 bases; bases with no gene match: 3. The CDR3 sequence is 13 residues long. Looked up from germline, CDR1 is LNHNV and CDR2 is YYDKDF (reference sequence). The CDR3 loop reads CATSFGQGETQYF. In DNA form, the CDR3 reads TGTGCCACCAGCTTCGGACAGGGGGAGACCCAGTACTTC.

This chain uses TRBV30 with TRBJ1-3; D gene ambiguous. Trimming took off 1 base at V and 0 bases at J, with 4 bases between the two ends. CDR3 length equals 13 residues. Germline CDR1 GTSNPN, CDR2 SVGIG (reference sequence). The CDR3 sequence is CAWSASSGNTIYF. CDR3 nucleotide sequence: TGTGCCTGGAGTGCGAGCTCTGGAAACACCATATATTTT.

The sample holds a few counts of this clone. The V call is TRBV7-9, the J call TRBJ1-1; D is unresolved. Germline assignment: CDR1 SEHNR and CDR2 FQNEAQ (reference sequence). CDR3 size: 16 residues. Trimming took 5 bases from V and 0 from J, leaving 16 bases between them. This chain's CDR3 is CASSPGSPVMNTEAFF. CDR3 in DNA: TGTGCCAGCAGCCCAGGTTCTCCGGTGATGAACACTGAAGCTTTCTTT.